This record concerns one T cell receptor beta chain sequence. The target antigen is unknown. This CDR3 contains 16 residues. Germline CDR1 SGHNT, CDR2 YYREEE (reference sequence). V lost 1 base, J lost 4 bases, and 14 bases lay in between. Vbeta (60) and Jbeta (13) primers were used in the PCR. Sequenced by immunoSEQ multiplex PCR; TCRdb stores in-frame clones only, minus some. The sample lists about 230,000 clones; 75% to 90% were seen once. The sample comes from a study of cytomegalovirus exposure and HLA in healthy donors. Study-wide points: An analysis was carried out later, and it reportedly showed fewer N-insertions in an Asian-associated ancestry cluster than the approximately 610-donor mean. Per published accounts, TCR beta sequences correctly predicted the HLA-A and HLA-B alleles of most subjects. Excluded were some V segments that proved indistinguishable, including TRBV6-2 and TRBV6-3. A later analysis reported that several of the most significant clusters appeared to be linked to common viral pathogens, among them Epstein-Barr virus.

This chain links TRBV5-4 with TRBJ2-2; D possibly corresponds to TRBD1 (7 bases). What was sequenced was PBMCs. The sequence derives from a woman younger than 35 in good health and CMV-seronegative. DNA for the CDR3: TGTGCCAGCAGCTTGACCTCAGGGGGAGGCACCGGGGAGCTGTTTTTT. This translates into CASSLTSGGGTGELFF.